This T cell receptor beta chain came from a study of shared clonotypes between healthy human individuals. Study-wide results and caveats: Non-shared clonotypes showed lower generation probabilities than clonotypes common to all four donors.

Naive CD8 cells lacked CD45RO, underwent positive selection for CCR7 and left out terminally differentiated effector memory CD45RA+ cells. In regard to this clone: The antigen is undetermined.

CDR3 size: 15 residues. Germline V gene sequence: CDR1 SEHNR, CDR2 FQNEAQ (reference sequence). The V gene lost 2 bases and the J gene lost 3 bases, with 13 bases spanning the gap. Approximately 30,000 T cell genomes (roughly 220 ng DNA) went into each sorted-subset replicate. Profiling relied on immunoSEQ multiplex PCR, and the TCRdb table lists in-frame clones only, not all of them. Of about 700,000 clones listed, approximately 90% are singletons. Sequenced sample: naive CD8+ T cells sorted from blood. The receptor comes from a man aged 25-40 years in good health. The genes are TRBV7-9 and TRBJ2-5, with a possible D match to TRBD1 (5 bases). This CDR3 reads CASSLLDTIKETQYF. In nucleotides, the CDR3 is TGTGCCAGCAGCTTACTGGACACAATCAAAGAGACCCAGTACTTC.